The 28 T cell receptor beta chains below come from one sample, sequenced in a study of blood T cell repertoires in COVID-19. Assay used: immunoSEQ multiplex PCR; TCRdb lists only in-frame clones, some missing. The repertoire holds roughly 480,000 clones, with roughly 89% as singletons. Sample: peripheral blood. The receptors come from a man younger than 35 with COVID-19, enrolled during active disease.

Notes on this clone: A junction end diverges from the germline sequence, so it may reflect a read error. The chain carries TRBV5-4 and TRBJ2-3; 10 positions match TRBD2. This CDR3 is 14 amino acids long. Germline V CDR1 and CDR2: SGHNT, YYREEE (reference sequence). The chain's CDR3 is CAGRTSGSTDTQYF. The CDR3 DNA reads as TGTGCCGGCAGGACTAGCGGAAGCACAGATACGCAGTATTTT.

This clone was observed once. This chain joins TRBV4-2 and TRBJ2-3, with 12 bases matching TRBD2. The V gene's germline CDR1 is LGHNA and CDR2 YNFKEQ. V was clipped by 2 bases and J by 5 bases; unmatched bases: 8. The CDR3 length is 17 residues. The chain's CDR3 is CASSQRLAGVAGDTQYF. The CDR3 region has the DNA TGTGCCAGCAGCCAAAGACTAGCGGGAGTTGCCGGAGATACGCAGTATTTT.

V usage is TRBV20-1 and J usage is TRBJ2-7; D is possibly TRBD2 (6 bases). Germline CDR1 and CDR2: DFQATT and SNEGSKA (reference sequence). Trimming removed 3 bases from V and 3 bases from J, with 15 bases in between. This CDR3 has 14 residues. The CDR3: CSASHRDLVYEQYF. Written as DNA, the CDR3 is TGCAGTGCTAGTCACCGGGACTTGGTCTACGAGCAGTACTTC.

The chain recombines TRBV10-1 with TRBJ2-2, with 8 bases identical to TRBD1. V was clipped by 0 bases and J by 7 bases; unmatched bases: 4. The length of the CDR3 is 15 residues. Germline V gives CDR1 WNHNN, CDR2 SYGVQD (reference sequence). CDR3 sequence (DNA): TGCGCCAGCAGTGAGTCAGGGACAGGTCTCGGGGAGCTGTTTTTT. Translated: CASSESGTGLGELFF.

The chain links TRBV24-1 to TRBJ2-3, with TRBD2 matching 12 bases. J was trimmed by 7 bases and V by 4 bases; bases with no gene match: 5. From germline, CDR1 is KGHDR and CDR2 SFDVKD. The CDR3 contains 15 residues. The CDR3: CATSDLAGGPHTQYF. DNA for the CDR3: TGTGCCACCAGTGACCTAGCGGGAGGGCCGCATACGCAGTATTTT.

This chain joins TRBV11-2 and TRBJ2-1; tentatively, D is TRBD2 (6 bases). Deletions cut 5 bases from V and 2 bases from J, with 13 bases between. This CDR3 region has 15 residues. Germline V gives CDR1 SGHAT, CDR2 FQNNGV. CDR3 region: CASSPGGSPYNEQFF. In DNA form, the CDR3 reads TGTGCCAGCAGCCCTGGGGGGTCGCCCTACAATGAGCAGTTCTTC.

The J gene is TRBJ2-7, the V gene TRBV11-2, with 12 bases lining up with TRBD2. CDR1 is SGHAT, CDR2 FQNNGV, per germline. The V segment lost 5 bases and the J segment 0 bases; nucleotides outside the gene matches: 5. This CDR3 has 16 residues. Here the CDR3 DNA reads TGTGCCAGCAGCCGGACTAGCGGGAACCCCTCCTACGAGCAGTACTTC. This encodes CASSRTSGNPSYEQYF.

This sequence joins TRBV4-1 and TRBJ2-1; D is possibly TRBD1 (5 bases). The CDR3 extends over 15 amino acids. CDR1 and CDR2 (germline): MGHRA, YSYEKL. V dropped 0 bases and J dropped 4 bases, with 10 bases sitting between them. For the CDR3, the DNA is TGCGCCAGCAGCCAAGATATGGGGCGGTACAATGAGCAGTTCTTC. Its protein is CASSQDMGRYNEQFF.

This chain uses TRBV19 with TRBJ2-2; perhaps TRBD1 as D (6 bases). The CDR3 is 15 residues long. The V end lost 4 bases, the J end lost 8 bases, and 17 bases lay between the germline ends. Germline values: CDR1 LNHDA, CDR2 SQIVND (reference sequence). CDR3 sequence reads: CASSTWDNQRGELFF. DNA for the CDR3: TGTGCCAGTAGTACCTGGGACAACCAGAGAGGGGAGCTGTTTTTT.

The chain recombines TRBV7-9 with TRBJ2-1, with D possibly TRBD2 on 6 matching bases. The CDR3 is 17 residues long. V lost 5 bases to trimming and J lost 1 base, with 18 bases between them. Germline V lookup: CDR1 SEHNR, CDR2 FQNEAQ (reference sequence). The CDR3: CASSGTTEGRSYNEQFF. CDR3 coding DNA: TGTGCCAGCAGCGGAACGACAGAGGGGAGGTCCTACAATGAGCAGTTCTTC.

This clone was detected only a few times. V usage is TRBV9 and J usage is TRBJ1-2; 10 positions match TRBD1. The CDR3 loop spans 14 amino acids. V dropped 4 bases and J dropped 5; count of bases not matched to a gene: 5. CDR1 and CDR2 (germline): SGDLS, YYNGEE. CDR3 region: CASSLGQGEYGYTF. CDR3 DNA sequence: TGTGCCAGCAGCCTCGGACAGGGGGAGTATGGCTACACCTTC.

The V gene is TRBV4-1, the J gene TRBJ2-2, with D possibly matching TRBD2 (6 bases). CDR3 length equals 17 residues. V was pared by 1 base and J by 1 base, with 13 bases between. The V gene's germline CDR1 is MGHRA and CDR2 YSYEKL. The CDR3 loop is CASSQVSGGKNTGELFF. In nucleotides, the CDR3 is TGCGCCAGCAGCCAAGTATCTGGCGGGAAGAACACCGGGGAGCTGTTTTTT.

The V and J genes are TRBV6-5 and TRBJ2-7; D uncertain. With 5 bases removed from V and 6 bases from J, the gap between germline ends came to 17 bases. This CDR3 has 14 amino acids. Per the germline V gene, CDR1 is MNHEY and CDR2 is SVGAGI. CDR3 nucleotides: TGTGCCAGCAGTCGCTCCTCCCCCAGTACCGAGCAGTACTTC. This encodes CASSRSSPSTEQYF.

The V call is TRBV6-5, the J call TRBJ2-7, with TRBD1 matching 10 bases. J was trimmed by 2 bases and V by 4 bases; bases with no gene match: 2. This CDR3 comprises 14 residues. Germline CDR1 and CDR2: MNHEY and SVGAGI. CDR3 in DNA: TGTGCCAGCAGTTGGGGGACAGGGGCCTACGAGCAGTACTTC. Amino acids: CASSWGTGAYEQYF.

In DNA form, the CDR3 reads TGTGCCAGCAGTCACAAGTACCAGGGGATCGAAAAACTGTTTTTT. Its translation: CASSHKYQGIEKLFF. The chain employs TRBV2 and TRBJ1-4; tentative D call: TRBD1 (6 bases). The CDR3 consists of 15 residues. The V gene lost 5 bases and the J gene lost 8 bases, with 18 bases spanning the gap. The germline V gene has CDR1 SNHLY and CDR2 FYNNEI.

The chain combines TRBV6-4 with TRBJ2-5; 8 bases map to TRBD2. Germline V gene lookup returns CDR1 MRHNA and CDR2 SNTAGT. This CDR3 has 13 amino acids. V lost 6 bases to trimming and J lost 5 bases; unmatched junction nucleotides: 5. The CDR3 sequence: CASSFSGGETQYF. The CDR3, as DNA: TGTGCCAGCAGCTTCTCGGGGGGGGAGACCCAGTACTTC.

The V and J genes are TRBV7-8 and TRBJ2-7, with D possibly matching TRBD2 (6 bases). Germline-derived CDR1 and CDR2 are SGHVS and FQNEAQ. The ends were cut back, 1 base at V and 7 bases at J, with 14 bases in the middle. CDR3 length: 14 residues. This CDR3 reads CASSLVDSGREQYF. CDR3 nucleotides: TGTGCCAGCAGCTTAGTCGACAGTGGGAGGGAGCAGTACTTC.

The CDR3 DNA reads as TGTGCCACCAGTGCTCGAGTGGACACCGGGGAGCTGTTTTTT. It translates to CATSARVDTGELFF. The chain combines TRBV24-1 with TRBJ2-2; D unresolved. The CDR3 covers 14 residues. The germline V gene encodes CDR1 KGHDR and CDR2 SFDVKD. Trimming removed 5 bases from V and 3 bases from J, with 9 bases in between.

The V call is TRBV2, the J call TRBJ2-7; 11 nucleotides match TRBD2. Germline V gene data show CDR1 as SNHLY and CDR2 as FYNNEI. There are 15 residues in the CDR3. V trimming: 6 bases; J trimming: 1 base; junction bases outside the gene matches: 5. As DNA, the CDR3 is TGTGCCAGCAGACCCTCTAGCGGGGGGTCCTACGAGCAGTACTTC. Its translation: CASRPSSGGSYEQYF.

This clone was counted a single time. The chain combines TRBV24-1 with TRBJ2-3; D gene uncertain. Per germline, CDR1 KGHDR and CDR2 SFDVKD. V was clipped by 1 base and J by 0 bases, with 7 bases between them. This CDR3 is built from 15 residues. The chain's CDR3 is CATSDFQESTDTQYF. The CDR3 DNA reads as TGTGCCACCAGTGATTTCCAGGAAAGCACAGATACGCAGTATTTT.

The J gene is TRBJ2-7, the V gene TRBV2; 12 nucleotides match TRBD2. CDR3 length: 15 amino acids. V trimming: 1 base; J trimming: 3 bases; junction bases outside the gene matches: 1. Germline lookup yields CDR1 SNHLY and CDR2 FYNNEI. Written as DNA, the CDR3 is TGTGCCAGCAGTGAAGGGACTAGCGGGGACTACGAGCAGTACTTC. Amino acids: CASSEGTSGDYEQYF. Complete variable domain (other parts from reference TRBV2 and TRBJ2-7): EPEVTQTPSHQVTQMGQEVILRCVPISNHLYFYWYRQILGQKVEFLVSFYNNEISEKSEIFDDQFSVERPDGSNFTLKIRSTKLEDSAMYFCASSEGTSGDYEQYFGPGTRLTVT.

The chain uses TRBV4-1 and TRBJ2-7, with D perhaps TRBD2 (6 bases). The CDR3 is made up of 13 amino acids. Germline CDR1 and CDR2: MGHRA and YSYEKL. V lost 3 bases and J 3 bases, leaving 9 bases between the germline ends. In DNA, the CDR3 is TGCGCCAGCAGCCACGGACTAATCTACGAGCAGTACTTC. This codes for CASSHGLIYEQYF.

This sequence joins TRBV30 and TRBJ2-7; tentative D call: TRBD2 (6 bases). Germline V gene data show CDR1 as GTSNPN and CDR2 as SVGIG (reference sequence). Trimming left V 2 bases short and J 3 bases short, with 11 bases between. The CDR3 runs to 13 residues. The CDR3 reads CAWSPPEGYEQYF. The CDR3 coding sequence is TGTGCCTGGAGTCCACCGGAGGGCTACGAGCAGTACTTC.

The genes are TRBV3-1 (or the pseudogene TRBV3-2) and TRBJ2-2; no definite D call. Between the trimmed V and J ends, which lost 5 bases and 2 bases, there was a span of 3 bases. Germline V gives CDR1 LGHDT, CDR2 YNNKEL (reference sequence). This CDR3 contains 12 residues. The DNA of the CDR3 is TGTGCCAGCAGCTATAACACCGGGGAGCTGTTTTTT. Translation gives CASSYNTGELFF.

This chain joins TRBV5-1 and TRBJ2-7, with TRBD2 matching 7 bases. The germline V gene encodes CDR1 SGHRS and CDR2 YFSETQ. The CDR3 consists of 18 residues. V dropped 0 bases and J dropped 4; count of bases not matched to a gene: 16. The CDR3 protein is CASSLVSGGLREPYEQYF. The DNA of the CDR3 is TGCGCCAGCAGCTTGGTTTCCGGGGGGTTACGAGAACCTTACGAGCAGTACTTC. Drawing the rest from reference TRBV5-1 and TRBJ2-7, the complete variable domain is KAGVTQTPRYLIKTRGQQVTLSCSPISGHRSVSWYQQTPGQGLQFLFEYFSETQRNKGNFPGRFSGRQFSNSRSEMNVSTLELGDSALYLCASSLVSGGLREPYEQYFGPGTRLTVT.

This chain joins TRBV14 and TRBJ2-3, with 9 bases that match TRBD2. Germline-derived CDR1 and CDR2 are SGHDN and FVKESK. V was clipped by 5 bases and J by 2 bases; unmatched bases: 5. This CDR3 has 15 amino acids. The CDR3 spells CASSYQRGATDTQYF. The CDR3 nucleotides are TGTGCCAGCAGCTACCAGCGGGGGGCCACAGATACGCAGTATTTT.

The chain couples TRBV9 to TRBJ2-1, with 13 bases fitting TRBD2. From germline, CDR1 is SGDLS and CDR2 YYNGEE. The CDR3 consists of 16 residues. J was trimmed by 9 bases and V by 4 bases; bases with no gene match: 10. The CDR3 loop is CASSPRTSGRDAEQFF. The DNA of the CDR3 is TGTGCCAGCAGCCCCCGGACTAGCGGGAGAGATGCTGAGCAGTTCTTC.

This clone was detected only once. The chain recombines TRBV3-1 (or the pseudogene TRBV3-2) with TRBJ2-7; TRBD2 aligns across 8 bases. This CDR3 spans 16 amino acids. V lost 4 bases and J lost 3; bases outside the gene matches: 11. Per the germline V gene, CDR1 is LGHDT and CDR2 is YNNKEL (reference sequence). The CDR3 bases are TGTGCCAGCAGCCGAACGGACAGCGGGGGAAACTACGAGCAGTACTTC. Its translation: CASSRTDSGGNYEQYF.